The 32 T cell receptor beta chains below come from one sample, sequenced in a study of T cells in Graves' hyperthyroidism and ophthalmopathy. RNA transcripts served as the template for amplifying TCR beta CDR3 regions. The HTBI set primed first-round TCR CDR3 RT-PCR. Each CDR3 protein is one row after TCRdb ran MiXCR on the multiplex PCR reads. The data contain roughly 400,000 distinct CDR3 sequences, about 15% of them singletons. The specimen was blood. Receptors originate from a woman in her late teens or twenties with Graves' hyperthyroidism that later progressed to Graves' ophthalmopathy.

This clonotype came up many times. The V and J genes are TRBV7-2 and TRBJ2-3; 10 positions match TRBD2. Germline V gene lookup returns CDR1 SGHTA and CDR2 FQGNSA. This CDR3 is 16 amino acids long. V dropped 4 bases and J dropped 1; count of bases not matched to a gene: 5. This chain's CDR3 is CASSSLGLAGTDTQYF. The CDR3 DNA reads as TGTGCCAGCAGCTCCCTAGGACTAGCGGGCACAGATACGCAGTATTTT.

The chain has TRBV27 and TRBJ1-2; 7 nucleotides agree with TRBD1. CDR3 length: 13 residues. Germline V CDR1 and CDR2: MNHEY, SMNVEV (reference sequence). The J segment lost 8 bases and the V segment lost 6 bases, leaving 9 bases of the junction unmatched. The CDR3 DNA reads TGTGCCAGCAGGACCCGGGACAGATTCGGCTACACCTTC. Residues: CASRTRDRFGYTF.

In this sample, this clonotype turned up many times. This chain connects TRBV6-1 to TRBJ1-3; D unclear. V lost 2 bases and J 0 bases, leaving 14 bases between the germline ends. Germline V gene sequence: CDR1 MNHNS, CDR2 SASEGT. This CDR3 is built from 17 residues. The CDR3 sequence: CASSERQAQFSGNTIYF. CDR3 coding DNA: TGTGCCAGCAGTGAACGGCAGGCCCAGTTCTCTGGAAACACCATATATTTT.

This clonotype was seen only a few times. The J gene is TRBJ1-2, the V gene TRBV10-3, with D maybe TRBD1 (5 bases). The CDR3 is made up of 13 amino acids. The ends were cut back, 8 bases at V and 5 bases at J, with 15 bases in the middle. Germline lookup yields CDR1 ENHRY and CDR2 SYGVKD. In DNA form, the CDR3 reads TGTGCCATCTTCGGGGGGGAACAATATGGCTACACCTTC. This gives the protein CAIFGGEQYGYTF.

The gene calls are TRBV20-1 and TRBJ2-1; 14 nucleotides match TRBD2. CDR3 size: 17 residues. Germline loops: CDR1 DFQATT, CDR2 SNEGSKA (reference sequence). Trimming took 5 bases from V and 7 from J; bases not matched to a gene: 13. For the CDR3, the DNA is TGCAGTGCTCCTAGACTAGCGGGAGGGCAGGGTGGGAATGAGCAGTTCTTC. Its translation: CSAPRLAGGQGGNEQFF.

This clonotype was picked up many times. The V and J genes are TRBV3-1 and TRBJ2-2; D gene uncertain. The CDR3 has 17 amino acids. The V gene lost 4 bases and the J gene lost 7 bases, with 22 bases spanning the gap. The germline V gene has CDR1 LGHDT and CDR2 YNNKEL (reference sequence). CDR3 protein: CASSRERGARPLGELFF. The CDR3 nucleotides read TGTGCCAGCAGCCGAGAAAGAGGAGCCAGGCCCCTCGGGGAGCTGTTTTTT. Drawing the rest from reference TRBV3-1 and TRBJ2-2, the complete variable domain is DTAVSQTPKYLVTQMGNDKSIKCEQNLGHDTMYWYKQDSKKFLKIMFSYNNKELIINETVPNRFSPKSPDKAHLNLHINSLELGDSAVYFCASSRERGARPLGELFFGEGSRLTVL.

Worth noting for this clonotype: This may stem from a read error, because a much larger clone lies one nucleotide away. The chain couples TRBV4-2 to TRBJ1-2, with unresolved D. Germline loops: CDR1 LGHNA, CDR2 YNFKEQ. The CDR3 covers 15 residues. Trimming pared 5 bases from V and 1 base from J, leaving 14 bases between. CDR3 sequence reads: CASSNALMSNYGYTF. In DNA form, the CDR3 reads TGTGCCAGCAGCAATGCTCTGATGAGTAACTATGGCTACACCTTC.

The CDR3 sequence is CASSLKLAGGPNNEQFF. The CDR3 nucleotides read TGTGCCAGCAGCTTGAAACTAGCGGGAGGCCCTAACAATGAGCAGTTCTTC. The chain employs TRBV7-2 and TRBJ2-1; 12 nucleotides align to TRBD2. Trimming cost V 3 bases and J 5 bases; bases outside gene matches: 8. The germline V gene has CDR1 SGHTA and CDR2 FQGNSA. The CDR3 is 17 residues long.

This clonotype was found many times. The gene calls are TRBV28 and TRBJ1-3; a weak D match, TRBD1 (5 bases). The length of the CDR3 is 16 residues. V was clipped by 4 bases and J by 0 bases, with 13 bases between them. From germline, CDR1 is MDHEN and CDR2 SYDVKM. CDR3 nucleotide sequence: TGTGCCAGCAGTTCCCCGGGACTGATCTCTGGAAACACCATATATTTT. It yields the protein CASSSPGLISGNTIYF.

In this sample, this clonotype turned up many times. The genes are TRBV28 and TRBJ2-2, with a weak D call TRBD2 (5 bases). The V gene lost 8 bases and the J gene lost 3 bases, with 13 bases spanning the gap. This CDR3 region has 14 residues. Germline V gene sequence: CDR1 MDHEN, CDR2 SYDVKM. The CDR3 region has the DNA TGTGCCAGCCTCTCGGGCGGGTACACCGGGGAGCTGTTTTTT. It specifies CASLSGGYTGELFF.

In this sample, this clonotype turned up many times. The chain has TRBV6-1 and TRBJ1-2; D perhaps matches TRBD1 (5 bases). In germline, CDR1 is MNHNS, CDR2 SASEGT. V was trimmed by 6 bases and J by 2 bases, leaving 22 bases between them. This CDR3 contains 17 residues. This CDR3 reads CASSFTEGRATNYGYTF. CDR3 sequence (DNA): TGTGCCAGCAGCTTCACCGAGGGGAGGGCGACGAACTATGGCTACACCTTC.

This clonotype has a count of ten or more. The rearrangement uses TRBV5-1 and TRBJ2-3; no clear D gene. Germline V CDR1 and CDR2: SGHRS, YFSETQ. V was cut by 0 bases and J by 2 bases, with 10 bases left in between. The CDR3 is 15 residues long. This CDR3 is CASSLGSLVTDTQYF. CDR3 in DNA: TGCGCCAGCAGCTTGGGGTCCCTAGTCACAGATACGCAGTATTTT.

This clonotype appeared many times. The J gene is TRBJ2-1, the V gene TRBV27; TRBD2 matches at 9 bases. Germline lookup yields CDR1 MNHEY and CDR2 SMNVEV (reference sequence). The CDR3 contains 16 residues. The V and J ends lost 5 bases and 5 bases, in that order; junction bases with no gene match: 10. CDR3 region: CASSQNSGSFHNEQFF. The CDR3 bases are TGTGCCAGCAGTCAGAATAGCGGGAGCTTCCACAATGAGCAGTTCTTC.

This clonotype was seen repeatedly, ten times or more. V gene TRBV18 combines with J gene TRBJ1-1; tentatively, D is TRBD1 (5 bases). Trimming shortened V by 2 bases and J by 0 bases, and 7 bases separated the two germline ends. In germline, CDR1 is KGHSH, CDR2 LQKENI. This CDR3 has 14 amino acids. The DNA of the CDR3 is TGTGCCAGCTCACCAGGGGCGGTGAACACTGAAGCTTTCTTT. Translated: CASSPGAVNTEAFF.

J is TRBJ2-1 and V is TRBV4-1; D gene ambiguous. There are 13 residues in the CDR3. The ends were cut back, 6 bases at V and 6 bases at J, with 12 bases in the middle. Germline V gene lookup returns CDR1 MGHRA and CDR2 YSYEKL. Here the CDR3 DNA reads TGCGCCAGCAGGGACCCCAACAGCAATGAGCAGTTCTTC. It translates to CASRDPNSNEQFF.

This clonotype has a handful of counts. The V gene is TRBV14, the J gene TRBJ2-1, with D possibly matching TRBD2 (5 bases). The CDR3 runs to 16 residues. The germline gives CDR1 SGHDN, CDR2 FVKESK. Trimming shortened V by 4 bases and J by 10 bases, and 23 bases separated the two germline ends. This chain's CDR3 is CASSPSGLGARKEQFF. The CDR3 DNA is TGTGCCAGCAGCCCCTCGGGGTTAGGAGCGCGAAAGGAGCAGTTCTTC.

This clonotype was found a few times. The chain links TRBV28 to TRBJ2-7; weak D call: TRBD2 (5 bases). Trimming removed 6 bases at V and 4 bases at J, with 10 bases between. Germline V lookup: CDR1 MDHEN, CDR2 SYDVKM. This CDR3 contains 12 residues. CDR3 loop: CASRDLQYEQYF. In nucleotides, the CDR3 is TGTGCCAGCAGGGACTTGCAGTACGAGCAGTACTTC.

The chain employs TRBV28 and TRBJ2-2; the D is unclear. The germline V gene has CDR1 MDHEN and CDR2 SYDVKM. The CDR3 consists of 13 residues. The ends were cut back, 1 base at V and 6 bases at J, with 6 bases in the middle. In DNA, the CDR3 is TGTGCCAGCAGTTTATTGTTGTCCGGGGAGCTGTTTTTT. It codes for CASSLLLSGELFF.

This chain links TRBV29-1 with TRBJ2-3; 10 bases align to TRBD1. The CDR3 totals 13 residues. Germline lookup yields CDR1 SQVTM and CDR2 ANQGSEA. With V trimmed by 6 bases and J by 2 bases, 2 bases remained unmatched. The CDR3 spells CSVDRGYTDTQYF. Here the CDR3 DNA reads TGCAGCGTGGACAGGGGGTACACAGATACGCAGTATTTT.

The rearrangement uses TRBV4-1 and TRBJ1-2; tentative D call: TRBD1 (5 bases). The V gene lost 0 bases and the J gene lost 3 bases, with 14 bases spanning the gap. The germline V gene has CDR1 MGHRA and CDR2 YSYEKL. The CDR3 has 16 residues. The CDR3 coding sequence is TGCGCCAGCAGCCAAGATTCGGGGGGGGAGTACTATGGCTACACCTTC. Translating gives CASSQDSGGEYYGYTF.

At least ten counts were recorded for this clonotype. This chain connects TRBV11-2 to TRBJ1-1; no definite D call. Germline V lookup: CDR1 SGHAT, CDR2 FQNNGV. The CDR3 is made up of 12 amino acids. Trimming cost V 2 bases and J 6 bases, with 7 bases left between them. CDR3 sequence: CASSLTGPEAFF. The CDR3 DNA reads as TGTGCCAGCAGCTTAACCGGGCCTGAAGCTTTCTTT. Filled out from reference TRBV11-2 and TRBJ1-1, the complete variable domain reads EAGVAQSPRYKIIEKRQSVAFWCNPISGHATLYWYQQILGQGPKLLIQFQNNGVVDDSQLPKDRFSAERLKGVDSTLKIQPAKLEDSAVYLCASSLTGPEAFFGQGTRLTVV.

This clonotype has just a few counts. The CDR3 loop is CASRFLAGGPGGEQYF. CDR3 DNA: TGTGCCAGCAGATTTCTAGCGGGAGGGCCGGGTGGGGAGCAGTACTTC. The gene calls are TRBV28 and TRBJ2-7, with 12 bases aligning to TRBD2. Germline CDR1 is MDHEN and CDR2 is SYDVKM. The CDR3 totals 16 residues. The J segment lost 7 bases and the V segment lost 6 bases, leaving 13 bases of the junction unmatched. Full variable domain (outside the CDR3, taken from reference TRBV28 and TRBJ2-7): DVKVTQSSRYLVKRTGEKVFLECVQDMDHENMFWYRQDPGLGLRLIYFSYDVKMKEKGDIPEGYSVSREKKERFSLILESASTNQTSMYLCASRFLAGGPGGEQYFGPGTRLTVT.

The V call is TRBV19, the J call TRBJ1-1; D uncertain. In germline, CDR1 is LNHDA, CDR2 SQIVND (reference sequence). V was trimmed by 3 bases and J by 6 bases, leaving 11 bases between them. The CDR3 is 13 residues long. CDR3 residues: CASSIGRSAEAFF. The DNA for the CDR3 is TGTGCCAGTAGTATTGGCCGGTCCGCTGAAGCTTTCTTT. The full variable domain, with the rest looked up from reference TRBV19 and TRBJ1-1, is DGGITQSPKYLFRKEGQNVTLSCEQNLNHDAMYWYRQDPGQGLRLIYYSQIVNDFQKGDIAEGYSVSREKKESFPLTVTSAQKNPTAFYLCASSIGRSAEAFFGQGTRLTVV.

This clonotype was seen many times. The chain couples TRBV10-3 to TRBJ2-3, with D hard to call. V was clipped by 5 bases and J by 1 base, with 10 bases between them. The CDR3 is 14 amino acids. CDR1 is ENHRY, CDR2 SYGVKD, per germline. The CDR3 sequence: CAISSAARTDTQYF. The CDR3 coding sequence is TGTGCCATCAGTTCCGCGGCTCGCACAGATACGCAGTATTTT.

The sample holds a few counts of this clonotype. This chain connects TRBV6-5 to TRBJ2-7; D remains ambiguous. CDR1 is MNHEY, CDR2 SVGAGI, per germline. The length of the CDR3 is 13 residues. V shed 4 bases and J shed 3 bases, with 10 bases lying between them. The CDR3 region has the DNA TGTGCCAGCAGTTCAGGCCTTGTCTACGAGCAGTACTTC. Translating it yields CASSSGLVYEQYF.

The V gene is TRBV6-5, the J gene TRBJ1-3, with 8 positions matching TRBD1. The ends lost 5 bases at V and 3 bases at J; junction bases unmatched: 12. CDR3 length: 17 residues. The V gene's germline CDR1 is MNHEY and CDR2 SVGAGI. Here the CDR3 DNA reads TGTGCCAGCAGTCACCCCCAAACAGGGGGAGGTGGAAACACCATATATTTT. Translation gives CASSHPQTGGGGNTIYF.

V usage is TRBV5-6 and J usage is TRBJ2-3; 10 nucleotides line up with TRBD2. Germline V CDR1 and CDR2: SGHDT, YYEEEE. This CDR3 is 17 amino acids long. Unmatched junction bases numbered 8, after V lost 4 bases and J lost 0 bases. The CDR3 DNA reads TGTGCCAGCAGCGGGGGCAGCGGGAGGGCCAGCACAGATACGCAGTATTTT. Translating it yields CASSGGSGRASTDTQYF.

This clonotype showed up just a few times. The V and J genes are TRBV15 and TRBJ2-1; the match to TRBD1 covers 11 bases. The CDR3 sequence is 17 residues long. Losses at the gene ends were 2 bases for V and 7 bases for J; bases not matched to a gene: 10. Germline values: CDR1 LNHNV, CDR2 YYDKDF (reference sequence). CDR3 region: CATSRIGGDRGLNEQFF. CDR3 nucleotides: TGTGCCACCAGCAGAATAGGAGGGGACAGGGGGTTGAATGAGCAGTTCTTC.

V usage is TRBV5-4 and J usage is TRBJ2-3, with D possibly TRBD2 on 7 matching bases. V was cut by 4 bases and J by 2 bases, with 23 bases left in between. Germline lookup yields CDR1 SGHNT and CDR2 YYREEE (reference sequence). The CDR3 is made up of 18 amino acids. The CDR3 sequence is CASSPGRGWGGVTDTQYF. CDR3 nucleotides: TGTGCCAGCAGCCCCGGGCGAGGCTGGGGGGGCGTCACAGATACGCAGTATTTT.

The CDR3 coding sequence is TGCGCCAGCAGCCAAGGGGGGTCGAGGGGTTACGAGCAGTACTTC. It specifies CASSQGGSRGYEQYF. The chain recombines TRBV4-1 with TRBJ2-7; D is perhaps TRBD1 or TRBD2 (5 bases each). The CDR3 is 15 amino acids. Germline CDR1 MGHRA, CDR2 YSYEKL. V dropped 1 base and J dropped 4 bases, with 14 bases sitting between them.

This clonotype was detected many times. The V gene is TRBV28, the J gene TRBJ1-5, with a tentative D call TRBD1 (5 bases). Germline V CDR1 and CDR2: MDHEN, SYDVKM. The CDR3 runs 18 residues. Trimming took 5 bases from V and 7 from J, leaving 27 bases between them. The CDR3 nucleotides are TGTGCCAGCAGTCTCCCATACGTTGTTTTAGGGGTGTACCAGCCCCAGCATTTT. The encoded protein is CASSLPYVVLGVYQPQHF.

In this sample, this clonotype turned up many times. The rearrangement joins TRBV6-2 or TRBV6-3 to TRBJ2-5; TRBD2 is a possible D gene (6 bases). The CDR3 spans 17 residues. Trimming pared 7 bases from V and 1 base from J, leaving 22 bases between. CDR1 and CDR2 (germline): MNHEY, SVGEGT. CDR3 residues: CASKNPPLSSGQETQYF. CDR3 bases: TGTGCCAGCAAAAACCCCCCATTGAGTAGCGGCCAAGAGACCCAGTACTTC.